Listed below are T cell receptor beta chains from one sample, sequenced in a study of blood T cell repertoires in COVID-19. The data were produced by immunoSEQ multiplex PCR, yet TCRdb's version contains in-frame clones alone and is incomplete. The data show around 61,000 clones, 80% to 90% seen once. Sequenced sample: peripheral blood. These receptors all stem from a man older than 75 with acute or convalescent COVID-19. CDR3s include the opening cysteine and the closing phenylalanine or tryptophan. D genes are given only for firm matches. The listing skips clone size in some rows; elsewhere it reads once, few, many or a size class.

j_call v_call d_call clone_size cdr3_aa cdr3_nt
TRBJ2-7 TRBV7-2 TRBD1 once CASSERGQASYEQYF TGTGCCAGCAGCGAACGAGGACAGGCCTCCTACGAGCAGTACTTC
TRBJ1-1 TRBV7-2 - - CASSSTAAGGAFF TGTGCCAGCAGCTCAACGGCCGCCGGAGGAGCTTTCTTT
TRBJ2-2 TRBV27 - - CASRLVSTGELFF TGTGCCAGCAGACTAGTTAGCACCGGGGAGCTGTTTTTT
TRBJ1-2 TRBV6-5 TRBD1 - CASSYSLQGYGYTF TGTGCCAGCAGTTACAGTTTACAGGGGTACGGCTACACCTTC
TRBJ2-2 TRBV19 TRBD1 - CASILTGGAGTGELFF TGTGCCAGTATCCTTACAGGGGGCGCAGGCACCGGGGAGCTGTTTTTT
TRBJ2-7 TRBV28 TRBD2 - CASSLLSGRFYEQYF TGTGCCAGCAGCCTCCTTAGCGGGAGGTTCTACGAGCAGTACTTC
TRBJ1-6 TRBV18 - - CASSPRGPQRGHNSPLHF TGTGCCAGCTCACCACGCGGTCCGCAGCGCGGCCATAATTCACCCCTCCACTTT
TRBJ2-2 TRBV5-1 TRBD1 - CASTPGQGAFGELFF TGCGCCAGCACCCCGGGACAGGGGGCTTTCGGGGAGCTGTTTTTT
TRBJ1-1 TRBV3-1/TRBV3-2 - - CASSLNGQTEAFF TGTGCCAGCAGCTTAAATGGACAGACTGAAGCTTTCTTT
TRBJ1-2 TRBV7-2 - - CASSLGRIEGYTF TGTGCCAGCAGCTTGGGGCGAATAGAGGGCTACACCTTC
TRBJ1-5 TRBV7-9 TRBD1 - CASSLSRGRSSNQPQHF TGTGCCAGCAGCTTAAGTAGGGGGCGTAGTAGCAATCAGCCCCAGCATTTT
TRBJ1-1 TRBV18 - - CASSQDISNTEAFF TGTGCCAGCTCACAGGACATCTCGAACACTGAAGCTTTCTTT
TRBJ1-2 TRBV2 - once CASSEGRTNYGYTF TGTGCCAGCAGTGAAGGGCGGACTAACTATGGCTACACCTTC
TRBJ2-7 TRBV5-4 - few CASSQNSYEQYF TGTGCCAGCAGCCAGAACTCCTACGAGCAGTACTTC
TRBJ1-1 TRBV7-2 - - CASSLAGGYTEAFF TGTGCCAGCAGCTTAGCCGGGGGATACACTGAAGCTTTCTTT
TRBJ2-5 TRBV6-2/TRBV6-3 - - CASSYLGRGETQYF TGTGCCAGCAGTTACTTAGGCAGGGGAGAGACCCAGTACTTC
TRBJ2-3 TRBV14 - - CASSQGLKTNKADTQYF TGTGCCAGCAGCCAAGGCCTAAAGACAAATAAGGCAGATACGCAGTATTTT
TRBJ1-4 TRBV5-5 - - CASSFGGDNEKLFF TGTGCCAGCAGCTTTGGGGGGGATAATGAAAAACTGTTTTTT
TRBJ2-1 TRBV18 TRBD2 - CASSPPLAGGTNEQFF TGTGCCAGCTCACCACCCCTAGCGGGGGGGACCAATGAGCAGTTCTTC
TRBJ2-5 TRBV11-2 - - CASSLVQGLRTQYF TGTGCCAGCAGCTTAGTTCAGGGTTTGAGGACCCAGTACTTC
TRBJ2-3 TRBV13 TRBD1 hyperexpanded CASSSSAGQGDTDTQYF TGTGCCAGCAGCTCCTCCGCGGGACAGGGCGACACAGATACGCAGTATTTT
TRBJ2-2 TRBV19 TRBD2 - CASIRGDTGELFF TGTGCCAGTATACGGGGGGACACCGGGGAGCTGTTTTTT
TRBJ1-1 TRBV7-9 - - CASLPGGRNTEAFF TGTGCCAGCCTCCCGGGGGGAAGGAACACTGAAGCTTTCTTT
TRBJ2-2 TRBV24-1 - few CATNLRGTGELFF TGTGCCACCAATCTAAGGGGGACCGGGGAGCTGTTTTTT
TRBJ2-3 TRBV29-1 - few CSGGGAGADTQYF TGCAGCGGAGGGGGGGCAGGGGCAGATACGCAGTATTTT
TRBJ2-2 TRBV2 TRBD2 - CASSVTGLANTGELFF TGTGCCAGCAGTGTTACGGGACTAGCGAATACCGGGGAGCTGTTTTTT
TRBJ1-1 TRBV6-5 - - CASSYSRRVGTEAFF TGTGCCAGCAGTTACTCGCGGAGGGTTGGAACTGAAGCTTTCTTT
TRBJ1-6 TRBV4-3 - once CASSQGGSYNSPLHF TGCGCCAGCAGCCAGGGGGGCTCCTATAATTCACCCCTCCACTTT
TRBJ2-7 TRBV18 - once CASSPGASYEQYF TGTGCCAGCTCACCAGGGGCGTCCTACGAGCAGTACTTC